Following are 21 T cell receptor beta chains from one sample sequenced in a study of T-cell reconstitution after alpha-beta-depleted transplantation in children (dated by TCRdb to between 2015 and 2016). The protocol used for the library was PCR. TCRdb shows the sequencer as Illumina HiSeq 2500. To normalize quantification of the TCRbeta repertoire, the TCR libraries were built with molecular barcoding that relied on unique molecular identifiers. TCRdb ran its own pipeline on the public reads, namely fastp trimming at Q25 and MiXCR clone calling, and kept in-frame beta chains. Each CDR3 protein appears once, grouped with its most common genes and DNA. The sample data list approximately 590,000 distinct CDR3 sequences, and 10% to 13% of these were observed just once. The biggest ten clones account for roughly 4% of the sample. The source was PBMCs from the stem cell graft donor, collected from the stem cell graft. These receptors were taken from a human donor who donated a stem cell graft to a child with acute myeloid leukemia.

This clonotype came up many times. The chain combines TRBV5-1 with TRBJ2-5, with D possibly being TRBD1 (5 bases). This CDR3 has 12 residues. The germline V gene encodes CDR1 SGHRS and CDR2 YFSETQ. V gave up 5 bases and J gave up 5 bases, with 10 bases separating them. The CDR3 nucleotides read TGCGCCAGCAGTATGGGGCGCGAGACCCAGTACTTC. As protein: CASSMGRETQYF.

J is TRBJ2-3 and V is TRBV4-2; D unclear. The CDR3 has 16 amino acids. Germline lookup yields CDR1 LGHNA and CDR2 YNFKEQ. V was pared by 0 bases and J by 1 base, with 11 bases between. CDR3: CASSQEKRPGTDTQYF. For the CDR3, the DNA is TGTGCCAGCAGCCAAGAAAAGCGCCCAGGCACAGATACGCAGTATTTT.

The chain recombines TRBV5-6 with TRBJ2-1, with 7 bases lining up with TRBD1. Germline loops: CDR1 SGHDT, CDR2 YYEEEE. V gave up 4 bases and J gave up 12 bases; unmatched junction bases: 16. This CDR3 contains 15 residues. The DNA for the CDR3 is TGTGCCAGCAGCCAAAAATCTCTGGGACAGAGGGTGCAGTTCTTC. Its translation is CASSQKSLGQRVQFF.

The chain carries TRBV29-1 and TRBJ2-3, with D perhaps TRBD1 or TRBD2 (5 bases each). V lost 6 bases, J lost 6 bases, and 19 bases lay in between. The CDR3 loop spans 14 amino acids. The germline V gene has CDR1 SQVTM and CDR2 ANQGSEA. This chain's CDR3 is CSVGGTSHGDTQYF. The CDR3 DNA follows: TGCAGCGTGGGTGGGACCTCTCACGGGGATACGCAGTATTTT.

The table lists this clonotype with a few counts. The CDR3 DNA sequence: TGCTGGGACAGGGCCAAAAACATTCAGTACTTC. Its translation: CWDRAKNIQYF. The chain couples TRBV29-1 to TRBJ2-4; the match to TRBD1 covers 8 bases. This CDR3 is 11 amino acids long. Germline values: CDR1 SQVTM, CDR2 ANQGSEA.

This clonotype was picked up a small number of times. The CDR3 sequence is CSAREHTDTQYF. The DNA for the CDR3 is TGCAGTGCTAGAGAGCACACAGATACGCAGTATTTT. The gene calls are TRBV20-1 and TRBJ2-3; D gene unclear. The CDR3 runs 12 residues. The germline V gene has CDR1 DFQATT and CDR2 SNEGSKA (reference sequence). V lost 0 bases and J lost 2, with 3 bases in between.

The CDR3 here is CSARPLAGTYNEQFF. CDR3 in DNA: TGCAGTGCTAGGCCTCTAGCGGGCACCTACAATGAGCAGTTCTTC. The V gene is TRBV20-1, the J gene TRBJ2-1, with TRBD2 matching over 8 bases. The CDR3 length is 15 residues. V was clipped by 3 bases and J by 2 bases; unmatched bases: 6. Germline CDR1 reads DFQATT; CDR2 reads SNEGSKA (reference sequence).

This chain uses TRBV3-1 with TRBJ2-1; 16 bases map to TRBD2. With 8 bases clipped from V and 7 bases from J, the junction kept 17 bases outside the gene matches. The CDR3 is 19 amino acids. Germline V gene sequence: CDR1 LGHDT, CDR2 YNNKEL (reference sequence). CDR3 nucleotide sequence: TGTGCCAGCTGTTCGGGACTAGCGGGAGGGATTTCAGAGTCGAATGAGCAGTTCTTC. Its translation: CASCSGLAGGISESNEQFF.

The chain joins TRBV20-1 to TRBJ2-3; D gene ambiguous. The CDR3 extends over 12 amino acids. The V end lost 1 base, the J end lost 4 bases, and 6 bases lay between the germline ends. Per the germline V gene, CDR1 is DFQATT and CDR2 is SNEGSKA (reference sequence). The CDR3 nucleotides are TGCAGTGCTAGAGGGGTCCCAGATACGCAGTATTTT. Encoded protein: CSARGVPDTQYF.

V and J are TRBV30 and TRBJ1-4; D might be TRBD1 (6 bases). The germline V gene has CDR1 GTSNPN and CDR2 SVGIG (reference sequence). V lost 1 base, J lost 8 bases, and 14 bases lay in between. The CDR3 is made up of 14 amino acids. The CDR3 here is CAWSAQGGWEKLFF. The CDR3 DNA is TGTGCCTGGAGTGCACAGGGAGGTTGGGAAAAACTGTTTTTT.

In its sample, this clonotype was seen many times. This chain connects TRBV29-1 to TRBJ2-7, with D maybe TRBD1 (5 bases). This CDR3 region has 13 residues. Germline loops: CDR1 SQVTM, CDR2 ANQGSEA. The ends were cut back, 1 base at V and 6 bases at J, with 13 bases in the middle. DNA of the CDR3: TGCAGCGTTGAAGCGCGCTTAGGGGCCGAGCAGTACTTC. It yields the protein CSVEARLGAEQYF.

J is TRBJ2-1 and V is TRBV15, with D perhaps assigned TRBD1 or TRBD2 (6 bases each). V was trimmed by 9 bases and J by 8 bases, leaving 14 bases between them. Germline loops: CDR1 LNHNV, CDR2 YYDKDF (reference sequence). This CDR3 is 12 amino acids long. The CDR3 protein is CATRGVRDEQFF. The CDR3 region has the DNA TGTGCCACGAGGGGGGTTAGGGATGAGCAGTTCTTC.

In its sample, this clonotype was seen many times. V and J are TRBV12-3 or TRBV12-4 and TRBJ2-2; either TRBD1 or TRBD2 may fit D (6 bases each). The CDR3 totals 14 residues. The ends were cut back, 6 bases at V and 5 bases at J, with 13 bases in the middle. The CDR3 sequence is CASRSTGRTGELFF. In DNA, the CDR3 is TGTGCCAGCAGATCTACAGGGAGGACCGGGGAGCTGTTTTTT.

The rearrangement links TRBV7-9 to TRBJ2-5, with 8 bases that match TRBD2. Germline assignment: CDR1 SEHNR and CDR2 FQNEAQ (reference sequence). Trimming cost V 3 bases and J 4 bases; bases outside gene matches: 10. The CDR3 has 16 residues. The CDR3 coding sequence is TGTGCCAGCAGCTTCGGGGCGGGAGGATCCCGAGAGACCCAGTACTTC. The encoded protein is CASSFGAGGSRETQYF.

The chain combines TRBV27 with TRBJ1-1; no definite D call. CDR1 is MNHEY and CDR2 is SMNVEV in the germline V gene (reference sequence). The CDR3 length is 14 residues. The V and J ends lost 10 bases and 4 bases respectively, with 19 bases between them. CDR3 in amino acids: CATRPGRWGTEAFF. DNA for the CDR3: TGTGCCACCCGACCGGGGAGATGGGGCACTGAAGCTTTCTTT.

This clonotype was observed a handful of times. The V gene is TRBV18, the J gene TRBJ2-3; D not resolved. This CDR3 contains 13 residues. Germline CDR1 is KGHSH and CDR2 is LQKENI. Trimming took off 3 bases at V and 4 bases at J, with 8 bases between the two ends. In DNA, the CDR3 is TGTGCCAGCTCACCTAACAAGGCAGATACGCAGTATTTT. Encoded protein: CASSPNKADTQYF.

This clonotype was counted between two and nine times. The chain links TRBV28 to TRBJ1-5, with D maybe TRBD1 (6 bases). V lost 6 bases, J lost 5 bases, and 20 bases lay in between. Germline V gene sequence: CDR1 MDHEN, CDR2 SYDVKM. The CDR3 runs to 16 residues. In DNA form, the CDR3 reads TGTGCCAGCAGAAACTCGGCAGGGGCGAGTGATCAGCCCCAGCATTTT. It encodes CASRNSAGASDQPQHF. The full variable domain, in which reference TRBV28 and TRBJ1-5 provide the parts outside the CDR3, is DVKVTQSSRYLVKRTGEKVFLECVQDMDHENMFWYRQDPGLGLRLIYFSYDVKMKEKGDIPEGYSVSREKKERFSLILESASTNQTSMYLCASRNSAGASDQPQHFGDGTRLSIL.

This clonotype was recorded many times. The rearrangement joins TRBV5-1 to TRBJ2-2, with D possibly TRBD2 on 6 matching bases. The CDR3 runs to 14 residues. The V gene lost 2 bases and the J gene lost 7 bases, with 12 bases spanning the gap. Germline CDR1 and CDR2: SGHRS and YFSETQ. The CDR3 coding sequence is TGCGCCAGCAGCTTACGGGAGATTCACGGGGAGCTGTTTTTT. It yields the protein CASSLREIHGELFF.

The chain employs TRBV5-1 and TRBJ2-3; no clear D. This CDR3 comprises 15 residues. Germline values: CDR1 SGHRS, CDR2 YFSETQ. V lost 0 bases and J 2 bases, leaving 10 bases between the germline ends. DNA of the CDR3: TGCGCCAGCAGCTTGGAACGGTCAGTCACAGATACGCAGTATTTT. Its translation: CASSLERSVTDTQYF.

This clonotype showed up many times. The chain links TRBV7-2 to TRBJ2-3; 12 positions agree with TRBD2. The CDR3 covers 16 residues. Germline CDR1 and CDR2: SGHTA and FQGNSA. With 5 bases clipped from V and 4 bases from J, the junction kept 7 bases outside the gene matches. CDR3: CASSARLAGDSDTQYF. Here the CDR3 DNA reads TGTGCCAGCAGCGCAAGACTAGCGGGAGACTCAGATACGCAGTATTTT.

Ten or more counts support this clonotype. The rearrangement joins TRBV12-3 or TRBV12-4 to TRBJ2-1; the D gene is possibly TRBD2 (6 bases). The V end was cut by 7 bases, the J end by 6 bases, with 19 bases between. The CDR3 sequence is 15 residues long. DNA of the CDR3: TGTGCCAGCAAGATCCGGCGGGGTTTTTTCAATGAGCAGTTCTTC. Translating gives CASKIRRGFFNEQFF.